The clone carrying this T cell receptor (beta chain) turned up a few times. Its antigen is as yet unknown. CDR1 is LGHNA, CDR2 YSLEER, per germline. V shed 1 base and J shed 2 bases, with 7 bases lying between them. This CDR3 contains 14 residues. These data originate in a study of T cell responses to AZD1222 COVID-19 vaccine. Study outcomes and limitations: The donor group comprised mostly white British people and more females; the analysis possibly underestimated clonal diversity.

TCRdb keeps only in-frame clones here, not all; method: immunoSEQ multiplex PCR. The profile covers 60,000 to 90,000 clones, with 60% to 85% appearing a single time and 25% to 30% taken by the ten largest. The chain employs TRBV4-3 and TRBJ2-3; no definite D call. This TCR came from an adult who received the MenACWY meningococcal vaccine as a control. The sequences come from peripheral blood, collected 28 days after the second dose of the MenACWY control vaccine. CDR3 DNA sequence: TGCGCCAGCAGCCAAGGGTTGCCCACAGATACGCAGTATTTT. Its translation: CASSQGLPTDTQYF.